Below are 7 T cell receptor beta chains sequenced from a single sample in a study of blood T cell repertoires in COVID-19. Assay used: immunoSEQ multiplex PCR; TCRdb lists only in-frame clones, some missing. The profile covers approximately 90,000 clones, with around 83% appearing a single time and 20% to 25% taken by the ten largest. The sequenced sample was peripheral blood. Receptors originate from a man aged 55 to 70 with acute or convalescent COVID-19.

This clone was seen just once. The V call is TRBV19, the J call TRBJ2-3; D is possibly TRBD1 (6 bases). V was shortened by 9 bases and J by 0 bases, with 7 bases between the two germline ends. Germline V gene data show CDR1 as LNHDA and CDR2 as SQIVND (reference sequence). The CDR3 is made up of 12 amino acids. CDR3 nucleotides: TGTGCCAGCAGGGGTAGCACAGATACGCAGTATTTT. As protein: CASRGSTDTQYF.

The chain links TRBV5-1 to TRBJ2-1; D not certain. With 1 base removed from V and 6 bases from J, the gap between germline ends came to 11 bases. Germline CDR1 and CDR2: SGHRS and YFSETQ. This CDR3 comprises 14 residues. The CDR3 is CASSLYSVSNEQFF. The CDR3 DNA is TGCGCCAGCAGCTTGTATTCAGTCTCCAATGAGCAGTTCTTC.

The J gene is TRBJ2-2, the V gene TRBV19; 7 bases fit TRBD1. The trim removed 5 bases at V and 3 bases at J, leaving 6 bases unmatched. The germline V gene encodes CDR1 LNHDA and CDR2 SQIVND (reference sequence). CDR3 length: 15 residues. The CDR3 sequence: CASSPIDRDTGELFF. DNA of the CDR3: TGTGCCAGTAGTCCGATCGACAGGGACACCGGGGAGCTGTTTTTT.

This chain connects TRBV5-1 to TRBJ2-5; tentatively, D is TRBD2 (7 bases). CDR3 length: 15 residues. V was shortened by 5 bases and J by 2 bases, with 16 bases between the two germline ends. The V gene's germline CDR1 is SGHRS and CDR2 YFSETQ. CDR3 nucleotide sequence: TGCGCCAGCAGTTTTAGGGGAGGGACACAAGAGACCCAGTACTTC. Its translation is CASSFRGGTQETQYF.

This chain joins TRBV9 and TRBJ2-1; maybe TRBD1 (5 bases). Trimming removed 0 bases at V and 3 bases at J, with 10 bases between. This CDR3 is 15 amino acids long. Germline CDR1 is SGDLS and CDR2 is YYNGEE. CDR3 sequence reads: CASSVESGFYNEQFF. CDR3 DNA sequence: TGTGCCAGCAGCGTAGAGTCAGGGTTCTACAATGAGCAGTTCTTC. Together with reference TRBV9 and TRBJ2-1, the CDR3 gives the full variable domain: DSGVTQTPKHLITATGQRVTLRCSPRSGDLSVYWYQQSLDQGLQFLIQYYNGEERAKGNILERFSAQQFPDLHSELNLSSLELGDSALYFCASSVESGFYNEQFFGPGTRLTVL.

The gene calls are TRBV5-5 and TRBJ1-2, with no clear D. The CDR3 is 12 residues long. Per germline, CDR1 SGHKS and CDR2 YYEKEE (reference sequence). The V end lost 5 bases, the J end lost 4 bases, and 9 bases lay between the germline ends. The CDR3 protein is CASSWAGYGYTF. CDR3 bases: TGTGCCAGCAGTTGGGCAGGCTATGGCTACACCTTC.

In DNA form, the CDR3 reads TGTGCCAGCATCAATGGGGGGGGCGAGTTCAATGAGCAGTTCTTC. Amino acid sequence: CASINGGGEFNEQFF. This chain uses TRBV7-2 with TRBJ2-1; D perhaps matches TRBD2 (7 bases). The CDR3 is 15 residues long. Trimming pared 7 bases from V and 6 bases from J, leaving 19 bases between. Germline lookup yields CDR1 SGHTA and CDR2 FQGNSA.